The rows below give T cell receptor beta chains drawn from one sample of a study of T cell repertoires in cytomegalovirus infection. TCRdb re-called the reads with MiXCR, one entry per CDR3 protein. The table records hundreds of thousands of distinct CDR3 sequences, about 44% of them present only once. Their antigens remain unidentified. The material was cultured PBMCs, obtained from culture after CMV antigen stimulation. These receptor sequences come from a human donor in good health (CMV status not recorded). Some clones in this sample may be carry-over from other donors' samples. Each CDR3 is given with its conserved first and last residue. The order of the fields is J gene, V gene, CDR3 protein.

TRBJ1-2 TRBV7-6 CASSLSPRAGYTF
TRBJ2-1 TRBV7-2 CASSSSGLPYNEQFF
TRBJ1-6 TRBV12-3/TRBV12-4 CASSPRGGANNSPLHF
TRBJ2-1 TRBV20-1 CSAGDGGSYNEQFF
TRBJ1-4 TRBV4-3 CASSHNRGGNEKLFF
TRBJ1-1 TRBV6-2/TRBV6-3 CASSYEDYTEAFF
TRBJ2-7 TRBV7-9 CASSPPVYGKKKDEQYF
TRBJ2-2 TRBV6-2/TRBV6-3 CASSYGEGNTGELFF
TRBJ2-1 TRBV12-3/TRBV12-4 CASSLAGFSSYNEQFF
TRBJ1-6 TRBV18 CASSPDRPNSPLHF
TRBJ2-7 TRBV20-1 CSARATAEAPEQYF
TRBJ1-4 TRBV19 CASSMGYTRTRWSVVTNEKLFF
TRBJ1-2 TRBV4-1 CASSQEAYRAYGYTF
TRBJ2-3 TRBV28 CASSSTAGGSVF
TRBJ1-3 TRBV20-1 CSVVGAGNTIYF
TRBJ2-3 TRBV12-3/TRBV12-4 CASSSFSRTDTQYF
TRBJ1-6 TRBV7-8 CASSLEGSSYNSPLHF
TRBJ2-7 TRBV7-2 CASSLSTQPYYEQYF
TRBJ1-2 TRBV12-3/TRBV12-4 CASSFPSRANYGYTF
TRBJ1-1 TRBV11-2 CASSGQPPTEAFF
TRBJ2-2 TRBV29-1 CSVDLGRESTGELFF